Listed below are T cell receptor beta chains from one sample, sequenced in a study of blood T cell repertoires in COVID-19. Measured with immunoSEQ multiplex PCR; TCRdb has only the in-frame clones, and not every one. The sample contains 200,000 to 250,000 clones, roughly 76% of which appear only once. Material: peripheral blood. The receptors come from a woman aged 80 or over with COVID-19, enrolled during active disease. Each CDR3 is given with its conserved first and last residue.

v_gene,CDR3aa
TRBV6-5,CASSYGRGIFYEQYF
TRBV28,CASSPPGAGYTF
TRBV5-1,CASSSAGTSATGELFF
TRBV3-1/TRBV3-2,CASSRTGLEKLFF
TRBV27,CASSLSPGSYEQYF
TRBV9,CASTPGLDHQETQYF
TRBV7-8,CASSATAYSNQPQHF
TRBV5-1,CASSYHRVSTIEETQYF
TRBV12-3/TRBV12-4,CASSINRARGYTF
TRBV2,CAEGEGAFF
TRBV28,CASSTQTRGYTF
TRBV5-1,CASSLQGSSYNSPLHF
TRBV19,CASPPQRDRGYLNTGELFF
TRBV7-2,CASSIGQGNQPQHF
TRBV5-1,CASSLLGAVGELFF
TRBV4-2,CASSQEAGLPNQPQHF
TRBV11-2,CASSLAPRGTSNQPQHF
TRBV7-2,CASSLVWGGGDEQYF
TRBV10-3,CAISARGNSTSGNTIYF